This TCR beta chain was observed in a study of cytomegalovirus exposure and HLA in healthy donors. Study overall: A prior study identified 117 million unique TCR beta sequences from 180 million or so T cells. Whole-study findings and limits: Follow-up analysis seemed to connect common viral pathogens with several of the most significant clusters identified. An analysis done earlier found most TCR beta V segments productive about 87% or about 30% of the time. Researchers counted some 150 TCR beta chains as cytomegalovirus-associated.

V shed 2 bases and J shed 6 bases, with 11 bases lying between them. The CDR3 is 14 amino acids. In germline, CDR1 is SGHNT, CDR2 YYREEE (reference sequence). With respect to this clone: Its antigen is as yet unknown.

The PCR was carried out with 60 Vbeta primers and 13 Jbeta primers. Clones were read by immunoSEQ multiplex PCR, and TCRdb kept only the in-frame ones, dropping some. The repertoire consists of approximately 140,000 clones, with about 83% occurring once and the leading ten covering about 13%. The rearrangement joins TRBV5-4 to TRBJ2-2; tentative D call: TRBD2 (6 bases). The sequenced material came from PBMCs. The receptor was derived from a man in his forties or fifties in good health and CMV-seropositive. The CDR3 protein is CASSLSGRSGELFF. DNA of the CDR3: TGTGCCAGCAGCTTATCAGGGAGGTCCGGGGAGCTGTTTTTT.